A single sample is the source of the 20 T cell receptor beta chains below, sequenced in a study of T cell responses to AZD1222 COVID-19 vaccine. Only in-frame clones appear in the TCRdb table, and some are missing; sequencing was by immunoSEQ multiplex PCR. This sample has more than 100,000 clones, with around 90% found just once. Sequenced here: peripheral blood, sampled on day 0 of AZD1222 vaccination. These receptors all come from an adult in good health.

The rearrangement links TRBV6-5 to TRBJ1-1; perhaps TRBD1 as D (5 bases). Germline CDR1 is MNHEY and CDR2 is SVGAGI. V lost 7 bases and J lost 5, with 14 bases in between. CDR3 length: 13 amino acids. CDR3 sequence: CASMARGRTEAFF. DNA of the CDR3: TGTGCCAGCATGGCGAGGGGTCGTACTGAAGCTTTCTTT.

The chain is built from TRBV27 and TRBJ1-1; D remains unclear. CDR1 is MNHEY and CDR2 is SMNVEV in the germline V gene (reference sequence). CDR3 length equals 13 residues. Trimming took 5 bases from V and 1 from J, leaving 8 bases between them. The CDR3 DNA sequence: TGTGCCAGCAGTACCAACGCGAACACTGAAGCTTTCTTT. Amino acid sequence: CASSTNANTEAFF.

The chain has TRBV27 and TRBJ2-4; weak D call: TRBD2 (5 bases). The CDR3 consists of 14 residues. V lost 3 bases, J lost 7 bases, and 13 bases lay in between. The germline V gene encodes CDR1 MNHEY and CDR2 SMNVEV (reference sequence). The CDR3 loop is CASSLGNPGNIQYF. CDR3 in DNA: TGTGCCAGCAGTTTGGGCAACCCGGGGAACATTCAGTACTTC.

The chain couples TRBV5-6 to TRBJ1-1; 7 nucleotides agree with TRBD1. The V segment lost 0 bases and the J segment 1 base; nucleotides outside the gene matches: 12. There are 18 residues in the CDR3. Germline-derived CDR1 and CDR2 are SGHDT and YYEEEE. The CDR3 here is CASSLVGQTGWWNTEAFF. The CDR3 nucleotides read TGTGCCAGCAGCTTGGTGGGGCAGACAGGGTGGTGGAACACTGAAGCTTTCTTT.

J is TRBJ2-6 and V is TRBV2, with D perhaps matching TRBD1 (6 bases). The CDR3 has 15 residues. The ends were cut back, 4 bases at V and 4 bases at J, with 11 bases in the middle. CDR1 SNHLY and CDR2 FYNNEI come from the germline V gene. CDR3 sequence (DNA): TGTGCCAGCAGTGTAAGGGGGTACGGGGCCAACGTCCTGACTTTC. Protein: CASSVRGYGANVLTF.

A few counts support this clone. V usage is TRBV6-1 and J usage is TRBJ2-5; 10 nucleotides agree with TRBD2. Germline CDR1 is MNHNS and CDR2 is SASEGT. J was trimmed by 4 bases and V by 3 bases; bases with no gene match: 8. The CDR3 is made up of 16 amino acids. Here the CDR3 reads CASSESVAGGPETQYF. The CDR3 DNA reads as TGTGCCAGCAGTGAGTCCGTAGCGGGGGGCCCAGAGACCCAGTACTTC.

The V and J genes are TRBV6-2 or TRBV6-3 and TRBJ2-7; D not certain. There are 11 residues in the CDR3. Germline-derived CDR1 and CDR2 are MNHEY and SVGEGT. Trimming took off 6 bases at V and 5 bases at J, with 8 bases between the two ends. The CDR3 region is CASSTTHEQYF. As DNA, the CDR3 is TGTGCCAGCAGCACCACCCACGAGCAGTACTTC.

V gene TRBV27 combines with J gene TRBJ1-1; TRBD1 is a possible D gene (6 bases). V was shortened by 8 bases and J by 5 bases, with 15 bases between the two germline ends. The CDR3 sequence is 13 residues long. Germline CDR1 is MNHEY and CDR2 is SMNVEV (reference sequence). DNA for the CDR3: TGTGCCAGCCATGGGGGGCGGTGGACTGAAGCTTTCTTT. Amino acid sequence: CASHGGRWTEAFF.

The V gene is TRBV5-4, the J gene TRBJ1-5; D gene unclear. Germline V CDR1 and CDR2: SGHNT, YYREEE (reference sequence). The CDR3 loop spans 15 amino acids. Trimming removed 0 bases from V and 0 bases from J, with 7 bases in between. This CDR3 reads CASSLGGHSNQPQHF. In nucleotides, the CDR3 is TGTGCCAGCAGCTTGGGCGGCCATAGCAATCAGCCCCAGCATTTT.

CDR3 residues: CASSQGAGHNYGYTF. CDR3 coding DNA: TGTGCCAGCAGCCAAGGGGCGGGACACAACTATGGCTACACCTTC. The V call is TRBV3-1 (or the pseudogene TRBV3-2), the J call TRBJ1-2, with a weak D call TRBD1 (6 bases). The CDR3 has 15 residues. Germline V lookup: CDR1 LGHDT, CDR2 YNNKEL (reference sequence). V lost 1 base and J lost 2, with 11 bases in between.

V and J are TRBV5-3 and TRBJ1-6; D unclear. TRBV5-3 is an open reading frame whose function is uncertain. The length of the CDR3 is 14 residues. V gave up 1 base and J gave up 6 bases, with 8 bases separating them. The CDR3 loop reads CARSLLGPNSPLHF. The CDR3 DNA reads TGTGCCAGAAGCTTGCTGGGCCCTAATTCACCCCTCCACTTT.

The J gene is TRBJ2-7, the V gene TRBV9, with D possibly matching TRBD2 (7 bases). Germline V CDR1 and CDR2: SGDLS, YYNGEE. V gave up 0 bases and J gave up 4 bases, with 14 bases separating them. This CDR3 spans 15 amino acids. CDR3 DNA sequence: TGTGCCAGCAGCGTAGGTGCGGGGGCCCTTTACGAGCAGTACTTC. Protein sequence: CASSVGAGALYEQYF.

The CDR3 sequence is CASSDRRGLGDYGYTF. The CDR3 nucleotides read TGTGCCAGCAGCGACCGCCGTGGTCTGGGGGACTATGGCTACACCTTC. V is TRBV5-8 and J is TRBJ1-2, with a tentative D call TRBD1 (5 bases). Between the trimmed V and J ends, which lost 4 bases and 3 bases, there was a span of 19 bases. The germline gives CDR1 SGHTS, CDR2 YDEGEE. This CDR3 is 16 amino acids long.

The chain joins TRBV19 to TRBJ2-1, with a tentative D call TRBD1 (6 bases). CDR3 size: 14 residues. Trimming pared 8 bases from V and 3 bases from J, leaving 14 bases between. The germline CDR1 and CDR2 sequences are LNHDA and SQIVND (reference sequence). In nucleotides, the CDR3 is TGTGCCAGTGCCGGGGCAGGGGACTACAATGAGCAGTTCTTC. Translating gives CASAGAGDYNEQFF.

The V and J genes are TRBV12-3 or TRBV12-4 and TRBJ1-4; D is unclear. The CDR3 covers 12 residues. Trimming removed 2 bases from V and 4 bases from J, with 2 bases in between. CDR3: CASSLSNEKLFF. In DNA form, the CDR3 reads TGTGCCAGCAGTTTAAGTAATGAAAAACTGTTTTTT.

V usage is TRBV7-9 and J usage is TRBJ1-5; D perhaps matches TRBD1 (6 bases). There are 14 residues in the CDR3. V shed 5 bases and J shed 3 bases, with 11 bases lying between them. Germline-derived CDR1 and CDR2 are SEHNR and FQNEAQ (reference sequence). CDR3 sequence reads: CASSPTGSNQPQHF. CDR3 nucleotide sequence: TGTGCCAGCAGCCCAACAGGGTCCAATCAGCCCCAGCATTTT.

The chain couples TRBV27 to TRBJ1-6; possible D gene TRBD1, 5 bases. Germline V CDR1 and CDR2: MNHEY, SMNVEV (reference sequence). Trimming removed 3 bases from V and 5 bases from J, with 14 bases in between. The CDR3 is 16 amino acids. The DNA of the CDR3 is TGTGCCAGCAGTTTGCTTCGCAGGGTCAATAATTCACCCCTCCACTTT. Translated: CASSLLRRVNNSPLHF.

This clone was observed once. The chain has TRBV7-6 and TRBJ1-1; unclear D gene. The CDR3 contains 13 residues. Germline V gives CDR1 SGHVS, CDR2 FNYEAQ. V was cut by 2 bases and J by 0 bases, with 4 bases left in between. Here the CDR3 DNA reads TGTGCCAGCAGCTTAAATGTGAACACTGAAGCTTTCTTT. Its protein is CASSLNVNTEAFF.

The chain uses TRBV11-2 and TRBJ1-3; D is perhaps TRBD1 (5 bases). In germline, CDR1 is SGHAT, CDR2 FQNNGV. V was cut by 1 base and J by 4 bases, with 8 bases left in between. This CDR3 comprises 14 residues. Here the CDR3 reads CASSLVSGGNTIYF. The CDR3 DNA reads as TGTGCCAGCAGCTTAGTCTCAGGGGGAAACACCATATATTTT.

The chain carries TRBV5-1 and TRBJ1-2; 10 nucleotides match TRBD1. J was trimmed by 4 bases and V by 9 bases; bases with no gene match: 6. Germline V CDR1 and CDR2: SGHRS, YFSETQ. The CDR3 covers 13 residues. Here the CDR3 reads CANQTGGFYGYTF. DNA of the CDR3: TGCGCCAATCAGACAGGGGGCTTCTATGGCTACACCTTC.